This T cell receptor (beta chain) emerged from a study of T cell repertoires in cytomegalovirus infection. Study-wide background: HLA-B-restricted CMV epitopes that are well studied, plus recently identified HLA-C-restricted ones, were used by the study. TCR beta signatures that were public indicated CMV infection and matching HLA type. Study-level findings and limits: Carriers of CMV and the relevant HLA type were discriminated by public TCR beta frequency. In two of eight donors, the top clonotype was HLA-C-restricted CMV-specific.

TCRdb re-called the reads through MiXCR, storing one row per CDR3 protein. The sample carries fewer than 1,000,000 distinct CDR3 sequences, about a third recorded once. Looked up from germline, CDR1 is SGHVS and CDR2 is FNYEAQ. This CDR3 has 14 amino acids. Trimming pared 5 bases from V and 0 bases from J, leaving 9 bases between. To note about this clonotype: Its antigen is not identified.

The sample here was cultured CD8+ T cells from PBMCs, taken from culture after CMV antigen stimulation. The clonotype originates from a human donor in good health (CMV status not recorded). Some clones in this sample may be carry-over from other donors' samples. This chain uses TRBV7-6 with TRBJ2-3, with a tentative D call TRBD1 (6 bases). CDR3 amino acids: CASSHRASTDTQYF. CDR3 in DNA: TGTGCCAGCAGCCACAGGGCTAGCACAGATACGCAGTATTTT.